This TCR beta chain was sequenced for a study of CD8+CD57+ T cells in acquired aplastic anemia. The wider study: DNA per sorted CD4+ or CD8+ sample ranged about 0.19 to 30 ug, averaging approximately 3.1 ug. Study-level points and caveats: In CD8+ cells, Simpson's diversity showed no significant difference between patients and controls. Some 31 sequences, all CD8+ CDR3, were shared between patients and controls.

The CDR3 has 14 residues. CDR1 is SGHVS, CDR2 FQNEAQ, per germline. Points on this clonotype: Its matching antigen is unknown. One end of the junction is discordant with germline, which a read error may explain.

Flow cytometry had shown expanded CD8+CD57+ cells in the patients chosen for sequencing. It was genomic DNA that served as the template for profiling TCR beta VDJ and CDR3. Using its own MiXCR run on the reads, TCRdb lists one record per CDR3 protein. The table records a few hundred thousand distinct CDR3 sequences, approximately 82% of them present only once. This chain connects TRBV7-8 to TRBJ2-7, with D perhaps TRBD2 (5 bases). The sequenced sample consisted of sorted CD4+, CD8+, or CD8+CD57+ T cells (not recorded which) from PBMCs. The TCR sequence derives from a human donor with aplastic anemia. CDR3 in DNA: TGTGCCAGCAGCTTAGGGGGAGTTCCCGATAAGCAGTATTTC. Its protein is CASSLGGVPDKQYF.